This entry is about one TCR beta chain. Relative to the germline gene, one junction end is altered; a read error may explain this. Germline CDR1 reads KGHDR; CDR2 reads SFDVKD. The CDR3 length is 15 residues. This specimen belongs to a study of blood T cells in healthy people across ages. The second PCR ran roughly 6 to 11 cycles with a sample-barcoded 5' primer and J-beta primers. Each CDR3 protein gets one entry after TCRdb re-called the 5' RACE reads with MiXCR. The data hold fewer than 900,000 distinct CDR3 sequences, with roughly two fifths observed a single time. The TCR sequence derives from a woman aged 60-70 years in good health. The J gene is TRBJ2-1, the V gene TRBV24-1; 8 bases are a match to TRBD2. The sequencing input was blood. The DNA of the CDR3 is TGTGCCACCAGTGACCCGGGGGGGACCGACAATGGGCAGTTCTTC. Its translation is CATSDPGGTDNGQFF.